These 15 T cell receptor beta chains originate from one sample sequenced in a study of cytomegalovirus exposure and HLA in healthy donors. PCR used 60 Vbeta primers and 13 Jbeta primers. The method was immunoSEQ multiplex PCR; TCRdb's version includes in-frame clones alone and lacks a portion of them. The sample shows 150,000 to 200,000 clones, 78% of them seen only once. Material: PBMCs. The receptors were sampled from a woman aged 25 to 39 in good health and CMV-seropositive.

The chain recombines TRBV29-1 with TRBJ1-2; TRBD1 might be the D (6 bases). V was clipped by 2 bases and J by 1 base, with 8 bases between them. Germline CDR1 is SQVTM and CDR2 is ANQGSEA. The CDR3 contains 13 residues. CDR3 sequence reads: CSVERGGNYGYTF. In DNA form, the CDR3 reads TGCAGCGTTGAAAGGGGGGGTAACTATGGCTACACCTTC.

CDR3 sequence (DNA): TGTGCCCTCGAGGGGGAGACCGGGGAGCTGTTTTTT. It yields the protein CALEGETGELFF. V is TRBV28 and J is TRBJ2-2, with a tentative D call TRBD1 (6 bases). This CDR3 comprises 12 residues. The V gene lost 11 bases and the J gene lost 5 bases, with 12 bases spanning the gap. CDR1 MDHEN and CDR2 SYDVKM come from the germline V gene.

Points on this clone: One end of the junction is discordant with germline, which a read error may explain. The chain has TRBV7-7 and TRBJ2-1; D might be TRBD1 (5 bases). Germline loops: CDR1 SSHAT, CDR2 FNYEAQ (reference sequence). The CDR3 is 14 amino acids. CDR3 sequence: CASSLGHPYNEQFF. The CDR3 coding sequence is TGTGCTAGCAGCTTAGGACACCCCTACAATGAGCAGTTCTTC. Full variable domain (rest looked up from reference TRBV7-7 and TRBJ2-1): GAGVSQSPRYKVTKRGQDVTLRCDPISSHATLYWYQQALGQGPEFLTYFNYEAQPDKSGLPSDRFSAERPEGSISTLTIQRTEQRDSAMYRCASSLGHPYNEQFFGPGTRLTVL.

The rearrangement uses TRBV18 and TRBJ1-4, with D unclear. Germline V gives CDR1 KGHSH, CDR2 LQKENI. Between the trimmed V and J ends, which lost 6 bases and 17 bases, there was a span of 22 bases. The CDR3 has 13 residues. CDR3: CASSPEGIGSPFF. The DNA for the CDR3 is TGTGCCAGCTCCCCCGAAGGCATAGGGAGCCCTTTTTTT.

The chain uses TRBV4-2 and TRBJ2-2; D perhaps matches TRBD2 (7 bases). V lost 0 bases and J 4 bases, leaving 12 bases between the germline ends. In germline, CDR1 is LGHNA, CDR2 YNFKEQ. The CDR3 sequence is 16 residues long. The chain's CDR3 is CASSQEWGGVTGELFF. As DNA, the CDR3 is TGTGCCAGCAGCCAAGAGTGGGGGGGCGTCACCGGGGAGCTGTTTTTT.

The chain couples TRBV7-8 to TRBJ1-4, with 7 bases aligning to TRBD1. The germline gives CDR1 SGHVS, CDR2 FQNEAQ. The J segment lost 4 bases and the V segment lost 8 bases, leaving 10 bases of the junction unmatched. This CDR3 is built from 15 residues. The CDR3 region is CASGAFRGNNEKLFF. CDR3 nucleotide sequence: TGTGCCAGCGGAGCTTTCAGGGGGAATAATGAAAAACTGTTTTTT.

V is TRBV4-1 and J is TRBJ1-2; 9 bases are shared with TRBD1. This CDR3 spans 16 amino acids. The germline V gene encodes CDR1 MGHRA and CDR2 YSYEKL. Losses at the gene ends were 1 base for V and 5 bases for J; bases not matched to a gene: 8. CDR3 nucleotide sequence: TGCGCCAGCAGCCAAGGCTTACAGGGGGCGCGGTATGGCTACACCTTC. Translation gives CASSQGLQGARYGYTF.

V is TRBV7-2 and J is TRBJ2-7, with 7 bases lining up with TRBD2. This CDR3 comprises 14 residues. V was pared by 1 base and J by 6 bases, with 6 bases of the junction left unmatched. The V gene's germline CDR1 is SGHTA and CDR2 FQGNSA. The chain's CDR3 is CASSLGSRGGEQYF. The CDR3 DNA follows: TGTGCCAGCAGCTTAGGGTCGCGCGGGGGCGAGCAGTACTTC.

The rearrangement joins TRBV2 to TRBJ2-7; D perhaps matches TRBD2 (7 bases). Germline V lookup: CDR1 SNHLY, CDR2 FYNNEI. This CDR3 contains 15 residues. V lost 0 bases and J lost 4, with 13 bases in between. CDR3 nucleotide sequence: TGTGCCAGCAGTGAAGCGTCTCGGGGGGCGTACGAGCAGTACTTC. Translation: CASSEASRGAYEQYF.

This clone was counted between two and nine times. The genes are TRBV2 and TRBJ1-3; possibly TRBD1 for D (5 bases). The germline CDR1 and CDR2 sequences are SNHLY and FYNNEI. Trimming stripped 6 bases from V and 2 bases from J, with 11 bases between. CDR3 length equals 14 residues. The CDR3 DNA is TGTGCCAGCAGCGCTTGGGGCCCTGGAAACACCATATATTTT. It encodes CASSAWGPGNTIYF.

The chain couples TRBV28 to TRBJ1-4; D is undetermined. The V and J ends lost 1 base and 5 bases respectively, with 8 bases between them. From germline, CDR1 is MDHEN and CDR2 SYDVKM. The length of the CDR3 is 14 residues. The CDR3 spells CASSLSGGNEKLFF. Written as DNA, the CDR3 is TGTGCCAGCAGTTTATCGGGAGGGAATGAAAAACTGTTTTTT.

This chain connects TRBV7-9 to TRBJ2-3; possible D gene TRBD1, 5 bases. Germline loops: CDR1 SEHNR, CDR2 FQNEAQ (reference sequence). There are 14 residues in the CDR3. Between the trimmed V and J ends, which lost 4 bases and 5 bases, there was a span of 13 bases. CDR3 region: CASSWNKGLDTQYF. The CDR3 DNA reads TGTGCCAGCAGCTGGAACAAGGGGTTAGATACGCAGTATTTT.

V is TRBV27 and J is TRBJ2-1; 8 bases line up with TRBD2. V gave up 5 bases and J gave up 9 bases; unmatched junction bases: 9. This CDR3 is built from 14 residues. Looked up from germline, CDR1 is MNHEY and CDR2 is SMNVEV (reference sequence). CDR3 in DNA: TGTGCCAGCAGTCTAAGTAGCGGGACGGGTGAGCAGTTCTTC. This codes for CASSLSSGTGEQFF.

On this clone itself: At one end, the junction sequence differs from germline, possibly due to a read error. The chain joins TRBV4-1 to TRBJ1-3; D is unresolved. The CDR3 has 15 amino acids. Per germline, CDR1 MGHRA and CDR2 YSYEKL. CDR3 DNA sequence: TGCGCCAGCAGCCCCTATTCCCTAGGTGGAAACGCCATATATTTT. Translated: CASSPYSLGGNAIYF.

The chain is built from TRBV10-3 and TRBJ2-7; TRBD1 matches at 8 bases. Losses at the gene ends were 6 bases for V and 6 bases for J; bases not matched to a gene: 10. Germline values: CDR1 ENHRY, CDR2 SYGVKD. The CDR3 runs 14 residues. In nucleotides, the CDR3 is TGTGCCATCAGGAGGACAGGGAGTCGGTCCGAGCAGTACTTC. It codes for CAIRRTGSRSEQYF.